A single sample gave rise to the 21 T cell receptor beta chains below, sequenced in a study of T-cell reconstitution after alpha-beta-depleted transplantation in children. The TCRbeta library incorporated unique molecular identifiers. TCRdb re-analysed the PCR reads in MiXCR, keeping a single row per CDR3 protein. The sample consists of 250,000 to 300,000 distinct CDR3 sequences, 10% of them appearing once. This sample comprised PBMCs, obtained before TCRalphabeta/CD19-depleted stem cell transplant. Every receptor here comes from a boy in the first two years of life with acute myeloid leukemia, due to receive a stem cell transplant.

This clonotype occurred many times. The chain has TRBV28 and TRBJ1-1; tentative D call: TRBD1 (5 bases). Trimming left V 3 bases short and J 5 bases short, with 13 bases between. Germline V gene sequence: CDR1 MDHEN, CDR2 SYDVKM. CDR3 size: 14 residues. The CDR3 sequence is CASSFPGVKTEAFF. CDR3 bases: TGTGCCAGCAGTTTCCCGGGGGTAAAAACTGAAGCTTTCTTT.

This clonotype was counted many times. The genes are TRBV10-3 and TRBJ2-7; 7 bases fit TRBD1. V dropped 3 bases and J dropped 0; count of bases not matched to a gene: 5. CDR1 is ENHRY, CDR2 SYGVKD, per germline. CDR3 length equals 15 residues. For the CDR3, the DNA is TGTGCCATCAGTGATAGGGGGCAGCGCTCCTACGAGCAGTACTTC. It translates to CAISDRGQRSYEQYF.

This clonotype occurred many times. CDR3 coding DNA: TGTGCCAGCACCCTGACAGGGGGCAGCCAGCCCCAGCATTTT. Translation: CASTLTGGSQPQHF. This chain links TRBV27 with TRBJ1-5; TRBD1 matches at 10 bases. V shed 7 bases and J 7 bases; nucleotides not matched to a gene: 7. Germline-derived CDR1 and CDR2 are MNHEY and SMNVEV (reference sequence). This CDR3 is built from 14 residues.

A few counts support this clonotype. The V and J genes are TRBV6-1 and TRBJ1-2; TRBD1 might be the D (6 bases). This CDR3 is built from 16 residues. The V end lost 0 bases, the J end lost 4 bases, and 15 bases lay between the germline ends. Germline CDR1 reads MNHNS; CDR2 reads SASEGT. The CDR3 sequence is CASSEAQGSRFYGYTF. CDR3 DNA: TGTGCCAGCAGTGAAGCGCAGGGGAGCAGATTCTATGGCTACACCTTC.

The chain couples TRBV20-1 to TRBJ2-5; 11 nucleotides agree with TRBD2. The CDR3 is 16 amino acids. CDR1 is DFQATT and CDR2 is SNEGSKA in the germline V gene (reference sequence). J gave up 5 bases and V 6 bases, and 14 bases lay outside the gene matches. The CDR3 DNA sequence: TGCAGTGCAAGACGGCTTAGCGGGGGGGCTCGGGAGACCCAGTACTTC. Its protein is CSARRLSGGARETQYF.

This clonotype was seen many times. This sequence joins TRBV9 and TRBJ2-5, with 7 bases lining up with TRBD2. Germline V gene sequence: CDR1 SGDLS, CDR2 YYNGEE. Trimming removed 4 bases from V and 5 bases from J; junction bases left unmatched: 11. This CDR3 is built from 15 residues. This chain's CDR3 is CASSPASGVWETQYF. The CDR3 DNA sequence: TGTGCCAGCAGCCCGGCTAGCGGTGTCTGGGAGACCCAGTACTTC.

This clonotype was found many times. This chain uses TRBV5-1 with TRBJ2-5; D might be TRBD2 (6 bases). V lost 0 bases and J 1 base, leaving 10 bases between the germline ends. Germline CDR1 and CDR2: SGHRS and YFSETQ. The CDR3 is made up of 15 amino acids. CDR3 sequence: CASSLGAGPQETQYF. CDR3 nucleotides: TGCGCCAGCAGCTTGGGCGCGGGACCCCAAGAGACCCAGTACTTC.

This clonotype appeared many times. The V call is TRBV7-2, the J call TRBJ2-5; TRBD1 agrees at 7 bases. Unmatched junction bases numbered 11, after V lost 4 bases and J lost 9 bases. The CDR3 totals 14 residues. CDR1 SGHTA and CDR2 FQGNSA come from the germline V gene. CDR3 sequence reads: CASSSWTGPGAQYF. DNA of the CDR3: TGTGCCAGCAGCTCTTGGACAGGACCAGGGGCCCAGTACTTC. Variable domain in full (rest from reference TRBV7-2 and TRBJ2-5): GAGVSQSPSNKVTEKGKDVELRCDPISGHTALYWYRQSLGQGLEFLIYFQGNSAPDKSGLPSDRFSAERTGGSVSTLTIQRTQQEDSAVYLCASSSWTGPGAQYFGPGTRLLVL.

This clonotype was seen only a few times. This rearrangement joins TRBV19 to TRBJ2-2; 10 bases fit TRBD1. Losses at the gene ends were 6 bases for V and 4 bases for J; bases not matched to a gene: 2. The CDR3 is made up of 14 amino acids. The germline V gene encodes CDR1 LNHDA and CDR2 SQIVND (reference sequence). The CDR3 nucleotides are TGTGCCAGTAGGGGGACAGGGGCCACCGGGGAGCTGTTTTTT. It yields the protein CASRGTGATGELFF.

This clonotype showed up many times. The rearrangement joins TRBV21-1 to TRBJ1-4; the D segment call TRBD1 is taken from the table without a DNA check. TRBV21-1 corresponds to a pseudogene. CDR3 length equals 14 residues. CDR3 sequence reads: CASSKAGTAEKLFF. The CDR3 DNA reads as TGTGCCAGCAGCAAAGCCGGAACAGCCGAAAAACTGTTTTTT.

This clonotype was seen repeatedly, ten times or more. The gene calls are TRBV3-1 and TRBJ2-1; tentatively, D is TRBD1 (6 bases). CDR3 length: 16 residues. Germline lookup yields CDR1 LGHDT and CDR2 YNNKEL (reference sequence). Deletions cut 0 bases from V and 3 bases from J, with 12 bases between. The CDR3 nucleotides are TGTGCCAGCAGCCAAGAGGGGGCTAGATTCTACAATGAGCAGTTCTTC. Translating it yields CASSQEGARFYNEQFF.

Points on this clonotype: A much larger clone lies a single base off, so this may be a read error. The chain couples TRBV12-3 or TRBV12-4 to TRBJ2-2; D remains ambiguous. Trimming shortened V by 3 bases and J by 6 bases, and 17 bases separated the two germline ends. This CDR3 region has 16 residues. The CDR3 bases are TGTGCCAGCAGTTTCTTGGTGGGAAGGGCGGCCGGGGAGCTGTTTTTT. Its protein product is CASSFLVGRAAGELFF.

This clonotype was detected ten times or more. This chain connects TRBV7-9 to TRBJ2-7; D is possibly TRBD1 (5 bases). V lost 4 bases, J lost 5 bases, and 12 bases lay in between. The CDR3 loop spans 13 amino acids. The V gene's germline CDR1 is SEHNR and CDR2 FQNEAQ (reference sequence). The DNA for the CDR3 is TGTGCCAGCAGCTCGTTCAGGGTCCACGAGCAGTACTTC. As protein: CASSSFRVHEQYF.

This clonotype was seen repeatedly, ten times or more. This chain joins TRBV5-1 and TRBJ1-5, with 8 bases aligning to TRBD1. This CDR3 comprises 15 residues. J was trimmed by 6 bases and V by 2 bases; bases with no gene match: 7. Per germline, CDR1 SGHRS and CDR2 YFSETQ. The CDR3 sequence is CASSLGTGKSQPQHF. CDR3 sequence (DNA): TGCGCCAGCAGCTTAGGGACAGGTAAATCTCAGCCCCAGCATTTT.

This clonotype was recorded at least ten times. The rearrangement links TRBV7-3 to TRBJ2-2; 7 nucleotides agree with TRBD1. Germline V gene lookup returns CDR1 SGHTA and CDR2 FQGTGA. J lost 8 bases, V lost 5 bases, and 5 bases had no gene match. This CDR3 comprises 13 residues. The CDR3 DNA follows: TGTGCCAGCAGCAAATGGACAGGAGGGGAGCTGTTTTTT. It yields the protein CASSKWTGGELFF.

This clonotype was observed at least ten times. V usage is TRBV7-9 and J usage is TRBJ2-1, with 8 bases that match TRBD1. The CDR3 has 15 residues. V lost 8 bases to trimming and J lost 6 bases; unmatched junction nucleotides: 12. Per the germline V gene, CDR1 is SEHNR and CDR2 is FQNEAQ (reference sequence). The CDR3 DNA reads as TGTGCCAGCCAACCAATTCAGGGGGCTCCCAATGAGCAGTTCTTC. As protein: CASQPIQGAPNEQFF.

This chain links TRBV5-1 with TRBJ2-6; 9 nucleotides line up with TRBD1. CDR1 and CDR2 from the germline V gene are SGHRS and YFSETQ. With 8 bases clipped from V and 2 bases from J, the junction kept 14 bases outside the gene matches. This CDR3 has 18 amino acids. The CDR3 reads CASTLAGTGITGANVLTF. CDR3 sequence (DNA): TGCGCCAGTACACTCGCCGGGACAGGGATCACTGGGGCCAACGTCCTGACTTTC.

This clonotype was counted at least ten times. The chain has TRBV4-1 and TRBJ2-7, with D unclear. Germline V CDR1 and CDR2: MGHRA, YSYEKL. Trimming cost V 2 bases and J 3 bases, with 11 bases left between them. The length of the CDR3 is 14 residues. CDR3 nucleotides: TGCGCCAGCAGCCAAACGAACAGTGACTACGAGCAGTACTTC. Residues: CASSQTNSDYEQYF.

This clonotype was observed many times. The chain employs TRBV20-1 and TRBJ1-2; D not resolved. The CDR3 has 12 amino acids. V shed 0 bases and J shed 1 base, with 3 bases lying between them. Germline V lookup: CDR1 DFQATT, CDR2 SNEGSKA (reference sequence). CDR3 DNA: TGCAGTGCTAGAGAACATAACTATGGCTACACCTTC. Protein sequence: CSAREHNYGYTF.

At least ten counts were recorded for this clonotype. This rearrangement joins TRBV6-2 or TRBV6-3 to TRBJ1-1, with D uncertain. Germline lookup yields CDR1 MNHEY and CDR2 SVGEGT. V lost 0 bases and J 0 bases, leaving 8 bases between the germline ends. This CDR3 has 15 residues. CDR3 residues: CASSYSGRLNTEAFF. CDR3 sequence (DNA): TGTGCCAGCAGTTACTCGGGCAGACTGAACACTGAAGCTTTCTTT.

The table lists this clonotype with many counts. This sequence joins TRBV27 and TRBJ2-2, with D uncertain. V was clipped by 4 bases and J by 1 base, with 4 bases between them. The CDR3 is 13 residues long. Germline V lookup: CDR1 MNHEY, CDR2 SMNVEV (reference sequence). DNA for the CDR3: TGTGCCAGCAGTTATTGGAACACCGGGGAGCTGTTTTTT. Protein: CASSYWNTGELFF.